The 4 T cell receptor beta chains listed next were all sequenced from one sample in a study of PD-1 blockade in mismatch repair-deficient tumors. Measured with immunoSEQ multiplex PCR; TCRdb has only the in-frame clones, and not every one. This sample carries about 68,000 clones, almost 80% of them seen once, and the ten largest clones take over 4.5%. The sequences come from peripheral blood, collected 2 weeks after starting pembrolizumab. The receptor set was obtained from an adult with mismatch repair-deficient cancer.

The J gene is TRBJ1-1, the V gene TRBV5-1; D is ambiguous. This CDR3 spans 13 amino acids. Germline-derived CDR1 and CDR2 are SGHRS and YFSETQ. Trimming cost V 5 bases and J 0 bases, with 8 bases left between them. The CDR3 loop is CASSIDMNTEAFF. CDR3 nucleotides: TGCGCCAGCAGTATAGATATGAACACTGAAGCTTTCTTT.

Only one count was recorded for this clone. This chain joins TRBV6-6 and TRBJ1-1; D unclear. Germline V gene lookup returns CDR1 MNHNY and CDR2 SVGAGI (reference sequence). This CDR3 contains 13 residues. V lost 2 bases to trimming and J lost 6 bases, with 10 bases between them. For the CDR3, the DNA is TGTGCCAGCAGTTACCTCGACATTGCTGAAGCTTTCTTT. Amino acid sequence: CASSYLDIAEAFF.

The chain has TRBV7-9 and TRBJ1-1; maybe TRBD1 (5 bases). Germline CDR1 reads SEHNR; CDR2 reads FQNEAQ (reference sequence). The CDR3 runs 14 residues. The germline V and J ends were trimmed by 5 bases and 5 bases, with 15 bases remaining between them. CDR3 protein: CASSDGAARTEAFF. CDR3 DNA sequence: TGTGCCAGCAGCGACGGGGCGGCGAGGACTGAAGCTTTCTTT.

V is TRBV7-2 and J is TRBJ1-2, with D possibly TRBD1 on 5 matching bases. The CDR3 is 11 residues long. CDR1 is SGHTA and CDR2 is FQGNSA in the germline V gene. Deletions cut 5 bases from V and 9 bases from J, with 10 bases between. The CDR3 is CASSPGLSYTF. For the CDR3, the DNA is TGTGCCAGCAGCCCAGGGTTGAGCTACACCTTC.